The TCR beta chain described here comes from a study of OX40 agonist ivuxolimab in advanced cancers. Overall study context: Three patients, one with hepatocellular carcinoma and two with cutaneous melanoma, achieved partial responses.

Measured with immunoSEQ multiplex PCR; TCRdb has only the in-frame clones, and not every one. In the table there are some 63,000 clones, more than 80% of which are singletons. Points on this clone: No antigen is known for it.

This CDR3 contains 13 residues. CDR1 and CDR2 from the germline V gene are SGDLS and YYNGEE. Trimming removed 3 bases from V and 7 bases from J; junction bases left unmatched: 5. Study results and limitations: The CD4+ and CD8+ T cells in the blood had expanded clonally by week 6 at 0.1 to 3.0 mg/kg. CD8+ T cells averaged more expanded clones than CD4+.

The origin of this receptor is an adult with an advanced solid tumor such as melanoma, head and neck, liver or kidney cancer. This chain connects TRBV9 to TRBJ1-1; 8 positions match TRBD1. The source was CD4+ or CD8+ T cells sorted from blood, collected in a trial of the OX40 agonist ivuxolimab. The CDR3 reads CASSATGQGEAFF. In nucleotides, the CDR3 is TGTGCCAGCAGCGCAACCGGACAGGGTGAAGCTTTCTTT. Supplemented by reference TRBV9 and TRBJ1-1, the full variable domain reads DSGVTQTPKHLITATGQRVTLRCSPRSGDLSVYWYQQSLDQGLQFLIQYYNGEERAKGNILERFSAQQFPDLHSELNLSSLELGDSALYFCASSATGQGEAFFGQGTRLTVV.